Here is one T cell receptor (beta chain) with its context. Its specificity is unknown. The J segment lost 0 bases and the V segment lost 2 bases, leaving 3 bases of the junction unmatched. This CDR3 spans 15 amino acids. Germline loops: CDR1 SEHNR, CDR2 FQNEAQ (reference sequence). The entry originates in a study of CD8+CD57+ T cells in acquired aplastic anemia. Study as a whole: The average for DNA from sorted CD4+ and CD8+ cells was 3 to 3.5 ug. Study conclusions and caveats: Controls and patients did not differ significantly in CD8+ Simpson's diversity. Overlapping CD8+ CDR3 repertoires of patients and controls contained around 30 shared sequences.

For sequencing, patients were chosen who had shown expansion of CD8+CD57+ cells by flow cytometry. The template used for profiling TCR beta VDJ and CDR3 was genomic DNA. TCRdb analysed the reads with MiXCR anew, one entry per CDR3 protein. The table records roughly 290,000 distinct CDR3 sequences, 50% to 65% of them present only once. Sample: sorted CD4+, CD8+, or CD8+CD57+ T cells (not recorded which) from PBMCs. This chain connects TRBV7-9 to TRBJ1-1, with 7 bases aligning to TRBD1. The sequence came from a human donor with aplastic anemia. The CDR3: CASSLLGQVNTEAFF. For the CDR3, the DNA is TGTGCCAGCAGCTTATTAGGACAGGTGAACACTGAAGCTTTCTTT.